This TCR beta chain was recorded in a study of T-cell reconstitution after alpha-beta-depleted transplantation in children. The V gene end was trimmed by 6 bases and the J gene end by 3 bases; junction bases not matched to a gene: 7. The germline CDR1 and CDR2 sequences are MNHNS and SASEGT. The CDR3 length is 14 residues. The TCRbeta library incorporated unique molecular identifiers. TCRdb itself ran the PCR reads through MiXCR, one entry per CDR3 protein. The sample lists some 550,000 distinct CDR3 sequences, about 17% occurring once. This clonotype has only a few counts. The V call is TRBV6-1, the J call TRBJ1-2; TRBD1 matches 7 bases. The source of this sequence is a human donor who donated a stem cell graft to a child with acute lymphoblastic leukemia. Sequencing used PBMCs from the stem cell graft donor, obtained from the stem cell graft. The CDR3 region is CASRPDRIDYGYTF. CDR3 DNA: TGTGCCAGCAGGCCGGACAGGATCGACTATGGCTACACCTTC.